This T cell receptor (beta chain) is from a study of CD4 and CD8 cells across lung adenocarcinoma regions. TCRdb re-derived calls from the PCR reads in MiXCR, one entry per CDR3 protein. The sample carries about 18,000 distinct CDR3 sequences, 40% to 60% recorded once. Localized lung adenocarcinoma, a non-small cell lung cancer, affected the donors. This CDR3 contains 13 residues. CDR1 and CDR2 (germline): MNHNS, SASEGT. This chain joins TRBV6-1 and TRBJ2-3; no clear D. The J call is in doubt because the DNA end fits TRBJ2-1 better. This sequence originates from a male donor with lung adenocarcinoma. The CD4 and CD8 labels of this study may be unreliable. The sequenced sample was CD8+ T cells from the margin of a lung tumor. As DNA, the CDR3 is TGTGCCAGCACGGTGTTCTCCTACAATGAGCAGTTCTTC. This sequence encodes CASTVFSYNEQFF.